One and the same sample provided the 24 T cell receptor beta chains below, sequenced in a study of blood T cell repertoires in COVID-19. TCRdb keeps only in-frame clones here, not all; method: immunoSEQ multiplex PCR. The sample has 210,000 or so clones, about nine tenths seen once. Sequencing was carried out using peripheral blood. The receptors come from a man in his forties or fifties with acute or convalescent COVID-19.

The rearrangement links TRBV11-2 to TRBJ2-5; D perhaps matches TRBD2 (6 bases). CDR1 SGHAT and CDR2 FQNNGV come from the germline V gene. This CDR3 contains 13 residues. The ends were cut back, 5 bases at V and 3 bases at J, with 10 bases in the middle. CDR3 DNA sequence: TGTGCCAGCAGCGCGGGACCTGAAGAGACCCAGTACTTC. This gives the protein CASSAGPEETQYF. The variable domain in full, completed from reference TRBV11-2 and TRBJ2-5, reads EAGVAQSPRYKIIEKRQSVAFWCNPISGHATLYWYQQILGQGPKLLIQFQNNGVVDDSQLPKDRFSAERLKGVDSTLKIQPAKLEDSAVYLCASSAGPEETQYFGPGTRLLVL.

The genes are TRBV9 and TRBJ2-7; 8 positions agree with TRBD1. Germline CDR1 reads SGDLS; CDR2 reads YYNGEE. The V segment lost 7 bases and the J segment 4 bases; nucleotides outside the gene matches: 7. This CDR3 comprises 13 residues. The CDR3 coding sequence is TGTGCCAGCGGCAGCGGACAGGGATACGAGCAGTACTTC. Amino acids: CASGSGQGYEQYF. Using reference TRBV9 and TRBJ2-7 for the parts outside the CDR3, the full variable domain is DSGVTQTPKHLITATGQRVTLRCSPRSGDLSVYWYQQSLDQGLQFLIQYYNGEERAKGNILERFSAQQFPDLHSELNLSSLELGDSALYFCASGSGQGYEQYFGPGTRLTVT.

The chain links TRBV24-1 to TRBJ2-1; D not certain. Germline lookup yields CDR1 KGHDR and CDR2 SFDVKD. The CDR3 is 12 amino acids. V lost 2 bases and J 6 bases, leaving 4 bases between the germline ends. This chain's CDR3 is CATSDSSNEQFF. The CDR3 DNA reads TGTGCCACCAGTGATTCGAGCAATGAGCAGTTCTTC.

The V and J genes are TRBV6-2 or TRBV6-3 and TRBJ1-1; D not certain. There are 12 residues in the CDR3. The V end lost 4 bases, the J end lost 9 bases, and 12 bases lay between the germline ends. From germline, CDR1 is MNHEY and CDR2 SVGEGT. The CDR3 DNA reads TGTGCCAGCAGTTCCGAAACCCAGAAAGCTTTCTTT. Its protein is CASSSETQKAFF.

The rearrangement uses TRBV19 and TRBJ2-7, with TRBD1 matching over 9 bases. Germline trimming cut 3 bases from V and 4 bases from J; bases unmatched to any gene: 4. This CDR3 has 14 residues. Germline loops: CDR1 LNHDA, CDR2 SQIVND (reference sequence). The CDR3 spells CASSIGTGLYEQYF. The CDR3 DNA is TGTGCCAGTAGTATTGGGACAGGGCTGTACGAGCAGTACTTC.

This clone was observed a few times. This chain uses TRBV7-6 with TRBJ2-1; perhaps TRBD1 as D (6 bases). V shed 5 bases and J shed 4 bases, with 15 bases lying between them. The CDR3 is 15 amino acids. The germline V gene has CDR1 SGHVS and CDR2 FNYEAQ. CDR3 amino acids: CASSPGQPPYNEQFF. CDR3 nucleotides: TGTGCCAGCAGCCCCGGACAGCCTCCGTACAATGAGCAGTTCTTC.

V usage is TRBV11-2 and J usage is TRBJ2-5, with D possibly matching TRBD1 (6 bases). This CDR3 is built from 16 residues. Germline V gives CDR1 SGHAT, CDR2 FQNNGV. Trimming removed 3 bases at V and 0 bases at J, with 14 bases between. CDR3 DNA sequence: TGTGCCAGCAGCTTCACGGACAGACCACACCAAGAGACCCAGTACTTC. Protein: CASSFTDRPHQETQYF. Drawing the rest from reference TRBV11-2 and TRBJ2-5, the complete variable domain is EAGVAQSPRYKIIEKRQSVAFWCNPISGHATLYWYQQILGQGPKLLIQFQNNGVVDDSQLPKDRFSAERLKGVDSTLKIQPAKLEDSAVYLCASSFTDRPHQETQYFGPGTRLLVL.

V is TRBV19 and J is TRBJ2-5; a possible D gene is TRBD2 (6 bases). Germline CDR1 is LNHDA and CDR2 is SQIVND (reference sequence). Trimming pared 10 bases from V and 5 bases from J, leaving 32 bases between. The CDR3 is 18 amino acids. For the CDR3, the DNA is TGTGCCACCTCCTCGGTTGGGTCTAGCGAGCCCCGAAGGGAGACCCAGTACTTC. Protein product: CATSSVGSSEPRRETQYF.

This clone has a handful of counts. V and J are TRBV7-9 and TRBJ2-4, with a possible D match to TRBD2 (5 bases). V lost 1 base and J 6 bases, leaving 19 bases between the germline ends. CDR3 length equals 17 residues. Germline CDR1 and CDR2: SEHNR and FQNEAQ (reference sequence). The CDR3 loop reads CASSLVVGNPRGNIQYF. The CDR3, as DNA: TGTGCCAGCAGCTTAGTGGTGGGGAACCCCCGGGGAAACATTCAGTACTTC.

This clone came up a few times. This chain connects TRBV7-2 to TRBJ2-4; the match to TRBD1 covers 8 bases. V lost 4 bases and J lost 8; bases outside the gene matches: 7. Germline-derived CDR1 and CDR2 are SGHTA and FQGNSA. This CDR3 has 14 residues. The CDR3 loop reads CASSSRTGSDIQYF. CDR3 nucleotides: TGTGCCAGCAGCTCCCGGACAGGGTCGGACATTCAGTACTTC.

The DNA for the CDR3 is TGTGCCAGCAGTCGCCAAGGGCCGACAGGGGGTATCTCCTACGAGCAGTACTTC. Amino acids: CASSRQGPTGGISYEQYF. J is TRBJ2-7 and V is TRBV6-6, with 9 bases aligning to TRBD1. J was trimmed by 0 bases and V by 5 bases; bases with no gene match: 14. CDR3 length: 18 amino acids. The germline gives CDR1 MNHNY, CDR2 SVGAGI (reference sequence).

The V gene is TRBV24-1, the J gene TRBJ2-3, with TRBD2 identical over 12 bases. The CDR3 consists of 18 residues. Losses at the gene ends were 4 bases for V and 6 bases for J; bases not matched to a gene: 13. Germline V gives CDR1 KGHDR, CDR2 SFDVKD. CDR3: CATSDPTSSGGAADTQYF. CDR3 sequence (DNA): TGTGCCACCAGTGACCCTACCTCTAGCGGGGGGGCTGCCGATACGCAGTATTTT.

The V call is TRBV6-5, the J call TRBJ1-2; D might be TRBD1 (6 bases). Between the trimmed V and J ends, which lost 5 bases and 8 bases, there was a span of 18 bases. Germline V gives CDR1 MNHEY, CDR2 SVGAGI. This CDR3 is 14 amino acids long. This CDR3 reads CASSPRYRERGYTF. The CDR3 DNA reads TGTGCCAGCAGTCCACGCTACAGGGAGCGGGGCTACACCTTC.

The chain recombines TRBV6-2 or TRBV6-3 with TRBJ2-7; TRBD1 might be the D (6 bases). CDR1 and CDR2 from the germline V gene are MNHEY and SVGEGT. V lost 0 bases and J lost 3, with 12 bases in between. The CDR3 consists of 15 residues. CDR3 coding DNA: TGTGCCAGCAGTTACTCGGGCCGCAGGGGCTACGAGCAGTACTTC. Protein sequence: CASSYSGRRGYEQYF.

This chain links TRBV15 with TRBJ1-5, with D possibly being TRBD1 (5 bases). Germline CDR1 is LNHNV and CDR2 is YYDKDF (reference sequence). V lost 3 bases to trimming and J lost 6 bases, with 12 bases between them. The CDR3 is 14 amino acids. CDR3 in amino acids: CATSSQGRTQPQHF. CDR3 DNA sequence: TGTGCCACCAGCAGTCAGGGTCGGACTCAGCCCCAGCATTTT.

This chain joins TRBV7-2 and TRBJ2-4; 9 bases are shared with TRBD1. CDR1 and CDR2 (germline): SGHTA, FQGNSA. With V trimmed by 5 bases and J by 7 bases, 6 bases remained unmatched. This CDR3 comprises 14 residues. CDR3 bases: TGTGCCAGCAGCCAGTTGGACAGGGGTAACATTCAGTACTTC. Protein: CASSQLDRGNIQYF.

The rearrangement uses TRBV24-1 and TRBJ1-5; D gene uncertain. The ends were cut back, 7 bases at V and 7 bases at J, with 13 bases in the middle. CDR1 KGHDR and CDR2 SFDVKD come from the germline V gene. The CDR3 sequence is 13 residues long. The CDR3 bases are TGTGCCACCAGCCGATTTCGCGGCCAGCCCCAGCATTTT. Amino acid sequence: CATSRFRGQPQHF.

Comments on this clone: The CDR3 carries no conserved terminal phenylalanine or tryptophan, so it likely arises from a read error. This chain connects TRBV11-3 to TRBJ1-5; D not resolved. The V gene's germline CDR1 is SGHNT and CDR2 YENEEA. V was cut by 5 bases and J by 10 bases, with 15 bases left in between. The CDR3 is 13 amino acids. The CDR3 spells CASSLPGLLPQHY. The CDR3 region has the DNA TGTGCCAGCAGCCTTCCAGGACTCTTACCCCAGCATTAT.

The chain is built from TRBV20-1 and TRBJ1-6; no firm D call. The CDR3 is 10 residues long. Per the germline V gene, CDR1 is DFQATT and CDR2 is SNEGSKA (reference sequence). CDR3 in DNA: TGCACCGAGGGAGGCTCACCCCTCCACTTT. Amino acid sequence: CTEGGSPLHF.

The rearrangement links TRBV10-1 to TRBJ2-2; 7 bases fit TRBD1. The CDR3 contains 12 residues. Trimming took 6 bases from V and 6 from J; bases not matched to a gene: 1. Germline V gene sequence: CDR1 WNHNN, CDR2 SYGVQD (reference sequence). Here the CDR3 DNA reads TGCGCCAGCAGGGGACAGTCCGGGGAGCTGTTTTTT. Translating gives CASRGQSGELFF.

This chain links TRBV19 with TRBJ2-1, with 7 nucleotides matching TRBD2. V gave up 7 bases and J gave up 8 bases; unmatched junction bases: 11. The CDR3 has 14 amino acids. Germline V gene lookup returns CDR1 LNHDA and CDR2 SQIVND (reference sequence). CDR3 in amino acids: CASIAVGRGDEQFF. The CDR3 DNA sequence: TGTGCCAGTATCGCGGTCGGCCGGGGGGATGAGCAGTTCTTC.

This sequence joins TRBV2 and TRBJ1-3; D is ambiguous. Trimming left V 4 bases short and J 3 bases short, with 7 bases between. The germline V gene encodes CDR1 SNHLY and CDR2 FYNNEI. This CDR3 region has 13 residues. CDR3 in DNA: TGTGCCAGCAGTGTTGCAGGTGGAAACACCATATATTTT. Protein product: CASSVAGGNTIYF.

The rearrangement joins TRBV11-3 to TRBJ2-3; unclear D gene. There are 15 residues in the CDR3. Germline V gives CDR1 SGHNT, CDR2 YENEEA. With 3 bases removed from V and 0 bases from J, the gap between germline ends came to 10 bases. CDR3 loop: CASSFGGLSTDTQYF. In nucleotides, the CDR3 is TGTGCCAGCAGCTTTGGCGGCCTAAGCACAGATACGCAGTATTTT.

The chain is built from TRBV7-3 and TRBJ1-1, with D hard to call. Trimming cost V 2 bases and J 0 bases, with 7 bases left between them. Germline CDR1 SGHTA, CDR2 FQGTGA. The CDR3 totals 14 residues. CDR3 amino acids: CASSLDTMNTEAFF. The CDR3 region has the DNA TGTGCCAGCAGCTTAGACACCATGAACACTGAAGCTTTCTTT.